This T cell receptor beta chain is from a study of neoadjuvant nivolumab and ipilimumab in lung cancer (dated by TCRdb to 2020 to 2022). Describing the broader study: In the NEOSTAR trial, nivolumab was administered intravenously at 3 mg/kg on days 1, 15 and 29, and the combination arm also received ipilimumab 1 mg/kg on day 1 only. TCR repertoires were compared between pretherapy (baseline) peripheral blood and tumors resected at surgery after neoadjuvant immune checkpoint blockade. Matched pretherapy and resected tumor pairs were analyzed for seven patients: four treated with nivolumab and three with nivolumab plus ipilimumab. The primary endpoint of the trial was the rate of major pathologic response (MPR) in the intention-to-treat population of each study arm. In the trial, approximately 45 patients with operable NSCLC were treated, of whom approximately 23 were randomized to nivolumab monotherapy and around 21 to nivolumab plus ipilimumab.

The protocol used for the library was the immunoSEQ multiplex PCR assay. The original methods were these. Richness and clonality were used to summarize the repertoires, and clones that significantly expanded or contracted between pre- and post-therapy samples were identified. The table was pulled from immuneACCESS by TCRdb, which kept in-frame rearrangements only. Such tables lose some clones; where checked, under half of the loss comes from unresolved V genes, and the rest has no known cause. Clone size and the V and J calls come from that table; the DNA yielded D and trimming. In this sample the table shows about 5,300 clones, roughly 91% of which occur a single time. The top ten clonotypes cover around 3.1% of the sample. Note on this clone: There is no known antigen for this receptor. No much larger clonotype is one base removed from it; base qualities were not supplied.

From cysteine to phenylalanine, the CDR3 is 15 amino acids long. The sequence is cut down to CDR3 DNA, 45 bases in frame from base 1. Germline trimming: 6 bases from V, 5 bases from J; junction bases outside gene matches: 12. CDR1 is given as SNHLY and CDR2 as FYNNEI, both from the germline V gene. The sample's time point label, decoded: at surgical resection after neoadjuvant nivolumab +/- ipilimumab. The samples were taken from NEOSTAR, a phase 2 randomized trial in operable NSCLC that tested neoadjuvant nivolumab or nivolumab plus ipilimumab, followed by surgery. Findings and caveats that apply to the study as a whole: A small number of samples was subjected to TCR sequencing. Pretherapy blood TCR richness correlated positively with richness in tumors resected after neoadjuvant therapy (Spearman R ≈ 0.79). Compared with tumor-adjacent uninvolved lung, resected tumors had greater TCR richness and clonality, and increases showed up in more of the dual-therapy-treated tumors. Tumor T-cell richness and clonality rose from pretherapy to surgery in three of three dual-therapy tumors but in only two of four nivolumab-treated tumors. No significant correlation was found between TCR clonality and pathologic tumor regression, and only a single major-pathologic-response sample was available for the analysis of TCR clonality versus pathologic tumor regression.

The sequence was obtained from an adult with non-small cell lung cancer. Some clones in this sample may be carry-over from other donors' samples. Sample: blood, taken after neoadjuvant nivolumab, alone or with ipilimumab, at or shortly before surgery. The rearranged chain carries TRBV2 and TRBJ1-1; 7 junctional bases match TRBD1. CDR3 loop: CASSTTGFSGTEAFF. Read as DNA, the sequence is TGTGCCAGCAGCACGACAGGGTTTTCTGGTACTGAAGCTTTCTTT.